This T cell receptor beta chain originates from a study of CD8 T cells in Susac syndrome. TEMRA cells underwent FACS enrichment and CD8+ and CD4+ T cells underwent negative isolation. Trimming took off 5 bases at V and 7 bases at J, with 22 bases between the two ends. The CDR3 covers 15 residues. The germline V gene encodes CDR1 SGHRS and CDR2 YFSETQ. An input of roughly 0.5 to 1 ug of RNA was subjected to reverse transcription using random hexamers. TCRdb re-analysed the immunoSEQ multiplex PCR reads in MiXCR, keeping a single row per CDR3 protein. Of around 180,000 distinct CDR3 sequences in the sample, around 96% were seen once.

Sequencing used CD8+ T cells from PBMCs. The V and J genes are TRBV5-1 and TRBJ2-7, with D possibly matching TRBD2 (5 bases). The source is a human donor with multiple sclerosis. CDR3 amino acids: CASRPDRRGSGEQYF. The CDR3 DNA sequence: TGCGCCAGCAGGCCGGACCGACGAGGCTCGGGGGAGCAGTACTTC.